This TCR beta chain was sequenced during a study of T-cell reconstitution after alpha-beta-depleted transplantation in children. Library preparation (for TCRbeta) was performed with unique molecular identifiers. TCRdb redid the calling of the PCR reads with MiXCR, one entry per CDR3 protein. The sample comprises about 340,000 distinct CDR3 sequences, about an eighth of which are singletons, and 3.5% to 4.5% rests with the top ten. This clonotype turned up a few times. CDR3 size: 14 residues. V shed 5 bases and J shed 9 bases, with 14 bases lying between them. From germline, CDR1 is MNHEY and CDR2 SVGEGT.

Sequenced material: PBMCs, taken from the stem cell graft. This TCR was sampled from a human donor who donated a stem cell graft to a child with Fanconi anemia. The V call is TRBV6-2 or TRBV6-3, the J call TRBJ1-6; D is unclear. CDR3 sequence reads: CASSDHRAVSPLHF. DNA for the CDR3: TGTGCCAGCAGTGACCACAGAGCCGTTTCACCCCTCCACTTT.